The 7 T cell receptor beta chains presented below share a single source sample, sequenced in a study of T cell responses to AZD1222 COVID-19 vaccine. The data were produced by immunoSEQ multiplex PCR, yet TCRdb's version contains in-frame clones alone and is incomplete. The sample has around 130,000 clones; roughly 93% are singletons. The specimen comprised peripheral blood, sampled on day 0 of AZD1222 vaccination. The receptors shown here come from an adult in good health.

The J gene is TRBJ1-2, the V gene TRBV19; D is uncertain. This CDR3 is built from 14 residues. Trimming cost V 6 bases and J 4 bases, with 15 bases left between them. Germline loops: CDR1 LNHDA, CDR2 SQIVND (reference sequence). CDR3 coding DNA: TGTGCCAGTAGACCGGGAACCGGCCCCTATGGCTACACCTTC. It translates to CASRPGTGPYGYTF.

This CDR3 is CASSYSRGVEQYF. The CDR3 DNA follows: TGTGCCAGCAGTTACTCGAGAGGGGTCGAGCAGTACTTC. The V and J genes are TRBV6-5 and TRBJ2-7; D possibly uses TRBD1 or TRBD2 (5 bases each). Between the trimmed V and J ends, which lost 0 bases and 6 bases, there was a span of 9 bases. Per the germline V gene, CDR1 is MNHEY and CDR2 is SVGAGI. The CDR3 is 13 amino acids.

The V and J genes are TRBV9 and TRBJ1-1, with 8 nucleotides matching TRBD1. There are 15 residues in the CDR3. V was clipped by 3 bases and J by 1 base; unmatched bases: 5. In germline, CDR1 is SGDLS, CDR2 YYNGEE. The CDR3 protein is CASSAGGSPNTEAFF. CDR3 DNA sequence: TGTGCCAGCAGCGCAGGGGGCTCTCCGAACACTGAAGCTTTCTTT.

The sample holds one count of this clone. V gene TRBV28 combines with J gene TRBJ1-2, with 11 bases fitting TRBD1. Germline lookup yields CDR1 MDHEN and CDR2 SYDVKM. The CDR3 is made up of 16 amino acids. Losses at the gene ends were 5 bases for V and 7 bases for J; bases not matched to a gene: 12. The CDR3 DNA is TGTGCCAGCAGTCTCGGGACAGGGGGTCAAGTCAGTGGCTACACCTTC. Translated: CASSLGTGGQVSGYTF.

This clone was picked up a small number of times. V gene TRBV6-1 combines with J gene TRBJ2-7; 8 bases map to TRBD2. The CDR3 totals 15 residues. V lost 6 bases and J lost 3; bases outside the gene matches: 10. Germline CDR1 is MNHNS and CDR2 is SASEGT. The CDR3 here is CASRPLAGALYEQYF. The CDR3 DNA follows: TGTGCCAGCAGGCCCCTAGCGGGCGCCCTCTACGAGCAGTACTTC.

The rearrangement links TRBV27 to TRBJ1-1, with 7 bases fitting TRBD1. Trimming cost V 3 bases and J 0 bases; bases outside gene matches: 7. The CDR3 covers 16 residues. Germline values: CDR1 MNHEY, CDR2 SMNVEV (reference sequence). The CDR3 protein is CASSFGGGQMNTEAFF. CDR3 nucleotide sequence: TGTGCCAGCAGTTTTGGGGGGGGACAGATGAACACTGAAGCTTTCTTT.

The CDR3 here is CAISESGKLGYGYTF. The CDR3 DNA follows: TGTGCCATCAGTGAGTCGGGGAAACTGGGTTATGGCTACACCTTC. This chain links TRBV10-3 with TRBJ1-2; no clear D gene. CDR3 size: 15 residues. CDR1 is ENHRY, CDR2 SYGVKD, per germline. V was cut by 0 bases and J by 5 bases, with 13 bases left in between.